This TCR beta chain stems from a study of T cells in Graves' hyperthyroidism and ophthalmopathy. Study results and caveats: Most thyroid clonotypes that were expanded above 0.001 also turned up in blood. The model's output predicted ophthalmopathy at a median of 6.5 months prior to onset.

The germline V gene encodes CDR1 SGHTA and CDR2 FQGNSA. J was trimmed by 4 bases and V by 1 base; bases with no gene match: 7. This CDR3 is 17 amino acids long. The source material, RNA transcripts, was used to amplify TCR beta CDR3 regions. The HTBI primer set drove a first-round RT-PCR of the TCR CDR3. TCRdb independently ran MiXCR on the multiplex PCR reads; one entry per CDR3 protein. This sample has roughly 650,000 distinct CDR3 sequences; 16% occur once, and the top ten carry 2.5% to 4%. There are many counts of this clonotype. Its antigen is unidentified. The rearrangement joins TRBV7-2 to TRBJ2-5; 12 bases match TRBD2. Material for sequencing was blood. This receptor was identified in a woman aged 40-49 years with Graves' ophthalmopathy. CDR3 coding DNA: TGTGCCAGCAGCTTAGGTAGACTAGCGGGAGTTTCAGAGACCCAGTACTTC. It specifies CASSLGRLAGVSETQYF. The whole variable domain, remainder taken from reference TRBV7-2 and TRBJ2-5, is GAGVSQSPSNKVTEKGKDVELRCDPISGHTALYWYRQSLGQGLEFLIYFQGNSAPDKSGLPSDRFSAERTGGSVSTLTIQRTQQEDSAVYLCASSLGRLAGVSETQYFGPGTRLLVL.